This T cell receptor beta chain came from a study of T-cell memory formation after mild COVID-19. Study conclusions and caveats: There was no confirmation that second-wave clones peaking on day 37 were SARS-CoV-2 specific. That cross-reactive memory joined was suggested by some responding clones appearing in pre-infection memory.

TCRdb fed the 5' RACE reads into MiXCR, producing one record per CDR3 protein. The profile covers 300,000 to 400,000 distinct CDR3 sequences, with 10% to 15% appearing a single time and roughly 23% taken by the ten largest. On this clonotype: Antigen specificity is unknown.

This receptor was taken from a man in his late teens or twenties who had mild COVID-19 (a few samples of this study predate the infection). Cell type and time point are not known. Specimen: PBMCs or a T cell subset sorted from them (not recorded which).

The CDR3 sequence is CASRSDRGDTYGYTF. As DNA, the CDR3 is TGTGCCAGCAGGTCCGACAGGGGGGACACCTATGGCTACACCTTC. V usage is TRBV6-5 and J usage is TRBJ1-2, with 9 bases aligning to TRBD1. The CDR3 spans 15 residues. Germline V lookup: CDR1 MNHEY, CDR2 SVGAGI. The J segment lost 4 bases and the V segment lost 6 bases, leaving 9 bases of the junction unmatched.